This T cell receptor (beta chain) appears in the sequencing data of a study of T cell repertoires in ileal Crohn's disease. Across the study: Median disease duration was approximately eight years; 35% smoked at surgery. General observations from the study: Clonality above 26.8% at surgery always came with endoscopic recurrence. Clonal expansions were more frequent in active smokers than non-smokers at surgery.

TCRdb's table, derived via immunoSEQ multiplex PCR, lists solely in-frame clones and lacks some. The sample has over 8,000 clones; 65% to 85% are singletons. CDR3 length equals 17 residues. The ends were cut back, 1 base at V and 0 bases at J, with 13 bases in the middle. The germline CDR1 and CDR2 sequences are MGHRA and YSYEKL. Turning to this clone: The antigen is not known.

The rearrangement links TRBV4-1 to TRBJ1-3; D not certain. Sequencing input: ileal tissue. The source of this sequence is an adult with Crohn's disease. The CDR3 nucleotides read TGCGCCAGCAGCCAAGGGGAGGGTTTTAGCTCTGGAAACACCATATATTTT. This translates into CASSQGEGFSSGNTIYF.